This TCR beta chain was identified in a study of blood T cell repertoires in COVID-19. CDR3 length equals 14 residues. CDR1 is SSHAT, CDR2 FNYEAQ, per germline (reference sequence). V gave up 5 bases and J gave up 3 bases, with 13 bases separating them. Per the study methods: Estimated nucleated cell counts came from reference gene primer amplification. The data were produced by immunoSEQ multiplex PCR, yet TCRdb's version contains in-frame clones alone and is incomplete. V, J and clone size derive from that table, while D and trimming were established from the DNA sequence. This table holds 65,000 to 80,000 clones, roughly 88% found once. This clone occurred a few times.

The V gene is TRBV7-7, the J gene TRBJ2-5, with TRBD1 as a possible D gene (5 bases). This receptor was obtained from a man in his sixties or seventies with active or convalescent COVID-19. The source material was peripheral blood. For the CDR3, the DNA is TGTGCCAGCAGCCACGACAGATGGGAAGAGACCCAGTACTTC. Amino acid sequence: CASSHDRWEETQYF.